Sequencing of this T cell receptor (beta chain) was carried out in a study of spatial heterogeneity in lung cancer. Regarding the study as a whole: The appearance of ubiquitous expanded tumor TCRs in blood was greater at resection than follow-up.

TCRdb re-derived calls from the 5' RACE reads in MiXCR, one entry per CDR3 protein. This sample has about 50,000 distinct CDR3 sequences, with about 7.6% found just once. Documented time point: sample taken at primary tumor resection. Whole RNA obtained from tumor, nontumor lung or frozen PBMC underwent sequencing without sorting. This clonotype was counted between two and nine times. The antigen remains unidentified. CDR1 is MNHEY, CDR2 SVGEGT, per germline. There are 16 residues in the CDR3. The V end was cut by 0 bases, the J end by 0 bases, with 9 bases between. V gene TRBV6-2 or TRBV6-3 combines with J gene TRBJ1-5; perhaps TRBD1 as D (6 bases). This receptor was identified in a female donor with early-stage non-small cell lung cancer. The sequenced sample was PBMCs, obtained at surgery. Written as DNA, the CDR3 is TGTGCCAGCAGTTACTCCGCCAGGGGTAGCAATCAGCCCCAGCATTTT. Translation gives CASSYSARGSNQPQHF.